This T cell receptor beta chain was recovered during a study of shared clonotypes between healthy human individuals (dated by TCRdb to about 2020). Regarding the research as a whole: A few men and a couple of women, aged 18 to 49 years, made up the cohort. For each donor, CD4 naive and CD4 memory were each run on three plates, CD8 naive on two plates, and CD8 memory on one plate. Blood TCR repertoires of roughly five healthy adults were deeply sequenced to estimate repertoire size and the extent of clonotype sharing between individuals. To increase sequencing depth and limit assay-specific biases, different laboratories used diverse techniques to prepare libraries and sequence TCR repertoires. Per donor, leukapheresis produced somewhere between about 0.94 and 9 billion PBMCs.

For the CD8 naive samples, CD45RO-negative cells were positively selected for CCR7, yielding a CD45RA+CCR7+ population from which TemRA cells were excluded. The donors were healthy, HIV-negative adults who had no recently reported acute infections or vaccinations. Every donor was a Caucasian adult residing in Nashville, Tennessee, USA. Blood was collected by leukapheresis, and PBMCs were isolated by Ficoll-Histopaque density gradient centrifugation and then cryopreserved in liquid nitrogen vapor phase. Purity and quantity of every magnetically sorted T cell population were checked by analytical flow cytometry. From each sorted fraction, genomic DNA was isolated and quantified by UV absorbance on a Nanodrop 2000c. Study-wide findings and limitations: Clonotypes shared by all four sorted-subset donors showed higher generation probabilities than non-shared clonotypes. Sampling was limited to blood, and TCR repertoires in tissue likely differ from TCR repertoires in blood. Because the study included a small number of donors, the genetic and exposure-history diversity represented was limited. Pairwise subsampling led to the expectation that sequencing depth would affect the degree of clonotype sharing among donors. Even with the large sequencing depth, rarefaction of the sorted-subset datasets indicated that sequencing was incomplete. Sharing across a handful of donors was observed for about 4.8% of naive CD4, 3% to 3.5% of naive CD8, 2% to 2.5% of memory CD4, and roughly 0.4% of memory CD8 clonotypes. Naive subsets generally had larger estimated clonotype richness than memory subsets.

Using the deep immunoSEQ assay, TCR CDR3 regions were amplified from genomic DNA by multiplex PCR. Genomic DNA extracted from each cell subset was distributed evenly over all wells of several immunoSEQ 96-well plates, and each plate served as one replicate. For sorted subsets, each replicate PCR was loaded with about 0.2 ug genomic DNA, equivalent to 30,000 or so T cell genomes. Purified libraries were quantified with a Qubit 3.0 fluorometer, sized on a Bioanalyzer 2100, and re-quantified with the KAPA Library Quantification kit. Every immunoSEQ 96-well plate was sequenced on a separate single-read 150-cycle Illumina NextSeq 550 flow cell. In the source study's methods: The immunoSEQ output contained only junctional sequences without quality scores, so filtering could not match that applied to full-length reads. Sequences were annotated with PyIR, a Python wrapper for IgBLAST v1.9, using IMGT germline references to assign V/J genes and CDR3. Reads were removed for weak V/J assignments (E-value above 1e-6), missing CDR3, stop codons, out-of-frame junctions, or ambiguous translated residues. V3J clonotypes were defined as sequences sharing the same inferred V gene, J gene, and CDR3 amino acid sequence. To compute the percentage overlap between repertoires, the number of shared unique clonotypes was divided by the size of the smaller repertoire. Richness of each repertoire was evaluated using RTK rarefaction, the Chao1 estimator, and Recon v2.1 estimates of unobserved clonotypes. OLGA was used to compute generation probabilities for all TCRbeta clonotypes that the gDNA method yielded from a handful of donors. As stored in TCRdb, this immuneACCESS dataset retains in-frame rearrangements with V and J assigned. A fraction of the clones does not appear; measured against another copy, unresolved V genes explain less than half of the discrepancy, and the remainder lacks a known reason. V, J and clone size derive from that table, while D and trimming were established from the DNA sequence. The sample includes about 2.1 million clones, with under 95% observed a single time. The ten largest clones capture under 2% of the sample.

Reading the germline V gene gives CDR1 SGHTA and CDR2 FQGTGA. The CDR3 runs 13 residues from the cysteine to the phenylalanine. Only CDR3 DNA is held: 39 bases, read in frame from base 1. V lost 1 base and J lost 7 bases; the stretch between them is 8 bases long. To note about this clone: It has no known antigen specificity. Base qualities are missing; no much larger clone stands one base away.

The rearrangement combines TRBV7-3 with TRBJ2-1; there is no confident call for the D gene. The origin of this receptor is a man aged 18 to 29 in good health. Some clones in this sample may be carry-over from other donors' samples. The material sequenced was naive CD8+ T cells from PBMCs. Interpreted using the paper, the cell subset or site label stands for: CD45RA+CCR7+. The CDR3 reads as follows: CASSLIKGNEQFF. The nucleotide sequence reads TGTGCCAGCAGCTTAATTAAGGGTAATGAGCAGTTCTTC.